These 8 T cell receptor beta chains came from one sample sequenced in a study of radiation and T cells in renal cell carcinoma. Profiled with immunoSEQ multiplex PCR; TCRdb holds only in-frame clones, not every one. The top ten clones hold 5.8% of a sample with 120,000 or so clones, about four fifths of them seen once. Noted time point: blood 2 weeks post-SBRT. Specified treatment: 15 Gy SBRT to primary tumor, nephrectomy 4 weeks later. Sequences were derived from blood, sampled from a patient whose treatment included radiotherapy and nephrectomy. All receptors come from a man over 45 with renal cell carcinoma.

This clone was observed a handful of times. The CDR3, as DNA: TGTGCCTGCCACAGGAGCTCCTACGAGCAGTACTTC. Translation: CACHRSSYEQYF. The gene calls are TRBV30 and TRBJ2-7, with a possible D match to TRBD1 (5 bases). The CDR3 has 12 residues. CDR1 is GTSNPN, CDR2 SVGIG, per germline (reference sequence). Between the trimmed V and J ends, which lost 6 bases and 0 bases, there was a span of 9 bases.

J is TRBJ1-3 and V is TRBV15, with D unclear. CDR3 length equals 16 residues. Trimming took 5 bases from V and 4 from J, leaving 18 bases between them. Per germline, CDR1 LNHNV and CDR2 YYDKDF (reference sequence). The CDR3 nucleotides read TGTGCCACCAGCGCTCGGGGAGTAGTACCAGGAAACACCATATATTTT. It codes for CATSARGVVPGNTIYF.

The V gene is TRBV19, the J gene TRBJ2-1; D unresolved. Germline CDR1 and CDR2: LNHDA and SQIVND (reference sequence). The length of the CDR3 is 13 residues. Trimming pared 2 bases from V and 5 bases from J, leaving 7 bases between. The CDR3 region is CASSISGDNEQFF. Written as DNA, the CDR3 is TGTGCCAGTAGTATAAGTGGGGACAATGAGCAGTTCTTC.

With regard to this clone: The junction and the germline gene differ at one end; a read error may be behind it. V gene TRBV28 combines with J gene TRBJ2-7; 7 nucleotides line up with TRBD1. From germline, CDR1 is MDHEN and CDR2 SYDVKM. The CDR3 spans 14 residues. Written as DNA, the CDR3 is TGTGCCAGCAGTTTAAGCCTAATGGGCAGGGGGTTATGGTTC. This sequence encodes CASSLSLMGRGLWF.

This clone was observed a single time. The chain couples TRBV18 to TRBJ2-7, with 10 positions matching TRBD2. CDR1 is KGHSH and CDR2 is LQKENI in the germline V gene. The CDR3 covers 14 residues. J gave up 2 bases and V 4 bases, and 2 bases lay outside the gene matches. For the CDR3, the DNA is TGTGCCAGCTCACTAGCGGGAGGTACCTACGAGCAGTACTTC. This encodes CASSLAGGTYEQYF.

This clone has a single count. The chain has TRBV30 and TRBJ2-3, with D perhaps TRBD2 (7 bases). CDR1 is GTSNPN, CDR2 SVGIG, per germline (reference sequence). The CDR3 spans 15 residues. Trimming took 3 bases from V and 3 from J, leaving 16 bases between them. The CDR3 protein is CAWSIGGGPTDTQYF. In nucleotides, the CDR3 is TGTGCCTGGAGCATAGGGGGGGGGCCAACAGATACGCAGTATTTT.

This clone was recorded only once. This sequence joins TRBV7-2 and TRBJ1-6; no reliable D call. Germline values: CDR1 SGHTA, CDR2 FQGNSA. Trimming pared 5 bases from V and 9 bases from J, leaving 23 bases between. This CDR3 is built from 17 residues. CDR3 coding DNA: TGTGCCAGCAGCCCCGCCCCCGGCAGCTGGGAGGTTTCACCCCTCCACTTT. It is translated as CASSPAPGSWEVSPLHF.

The table lists this clone with a count of one. A read error may produce the germline difference seen at one junction end. Other DNA sequences within the sample encode an identical CDR3. The rearrangement uses TRBV7-7 and TRBJ2-7, with a possible D match to TRBD1 (5 bases). Germline-derived CDR1 and CDR2 are SSHAT and FNYEAQ (reference sequence). The CDR3 is made up of 13 amino acids. The CDR3 protein is CASSLGESYEQYF. CDR3 bases: TGTGCTAGCAGCTTAGGGGAATCCTACGAGCAGTACTTC.